The 15 T cell receptor beta chains below all came from one sample that was sequenced in a study of T cell responses to AZD1222 COVID-19 vaccine. Profiling relied on immunoSEQ multiplex PCR, and the TCRdb table lists in-frame clones only, not all of them. The data hold approximately 130,000 clones, with 88% observed a single time. The sequences come from peripheral blood, collected 28 days after the second AZD1222 dose. Every receptor here comes from an adult who received the AZD1222 COVID-19 vaccine.

This sequence joins TRBV18 and TRBJ1-1; 9 bases are a match to TRBD1. Per germline, CDR1 KGHSH and CDR2 LQKENI. V was clipped by 3 bases and J by 5 bases; unmatched bases: 1. This CDR3 region has 13 residues. CDR3 amino acids: CASSPGTGTEAFF. The DNA of the CDR3 is TGTGCCAGCTCACCGGGGACAGGGACTGAAGCTTTCTTT. Full variable domain (outside the CDR3, taken from reference TRBV18 and TRBJ1-1): NAGVMQNPRHLVRRRGQEARLRCSPMKGHSHVYWYRQLPEEGLKFMVYLQKENIIDESGMPKERFSAEFPKEGPSILRIQQVVRGDSAAYFCASSPGTGTEAFFGQGTRLTVV.

This clone was found a few times. The chain carries TRBV15 and TRBJ2-7; the match to TRBD2 covers 8 bases. V lost 4 bases, J lost 2 bases, and 7 bases stayed unmatched. From germline, CDR1 is LNHNV and CDR2 YYDKDF (reference sequence). The CDR3 has 15 amino acids. The CDR3 spells CATSKNLAGPYEQYF. DNA for the CDR3: TGTGCCACCAGCAAAAATCTAGCGGGCCCCTACGAGCAGTACTTC.

The chain is built from TRBV5-5 and TRBJ1-2; no clear D gene. The CDR3 has 15 residues. Germline V lookup: CDR1 SGHKS, CDR2 YYEKEE (reference sequence). V lost 4 bases and J 2 bases, leaving 15 bases between the germline ends. CDR3 DNA: TGTGCCAGCAGCCCGGCCAGGTACCAAAACTATGGCTACACCTTC. The encoded protein is CASSPARYQNYGYTF.

This sequence joins TRBV6-4 and TRBJ2-1, with 10 bases fitting TRBD2. V trimming: 2 bases; J trimming: 7 bases; junction bases outside the gene matches: 5. Germline-derived CDR1 and CDR2 are MRHNA and SNTAGT. This CDR3 contains 15 residues. Here the CDR3 DNA reads TGTGCCAGCAGTGACACTAGCGGGGAATTAAATGAGCAGTTCTTC. This encodes CASSDTSGELNEQFF.

The V and J genes are TRBV18 and TRBJ1-1; TRBD1 matches at 7 bases. This CDR3 has 15 residues. Germline V gene sequence: CDR1 KGHSH, CDR2 LQKENI. The junction had 5 bases not matched to a gene; V was cut back by 2 bases and J by 2 bases. The chain's CDR3 is CASSPSAGGNTEAFF. The CDR3 nucleotides read TGTGCCAGCTCACCATCGGCAGGGGGAAACACTGAAGCTTTCTTT. The full variable domain, in which reference TRBV18 and TRBJ1-1 provide the parts outside the CDR3, is NAGVMQNPRHLVRRRGQEARLRCSPMKGHSHVYWYRQLPEEGLKFMVYLQKENIIDESGMPKERFSAEFPKEGPSILRIQQVVRGDSAAYFCASSPSAGGNTEAFFGQGTRLTVV.

This clone was detected a few times. V is TRBV5-8 and J is TRBJ1-1, with D hard to call. V dropped 0 bases and J dropped 1 base, with 7 bases sitting between them. CDR1 is SGHTS and CDR2 is YDEGEE in the germline V gene. CDR3 length: 14 amino acids. DNA for the CDR3: TGTGCCAGCAGCTTGGACAGAAAGAACACTGAAGCTTTCTTT. Translating gives CASSLDRKNTEAFF.

This clone is a singleton in its sample. The chain is built from TRBV9 and TRBJ2-5; D not resolved. The CDR3 contains 16 residues. V dropped 2 bases and J dropped 5 bases, with 19 bases sitting between them. The germline V gene has CDR1 SGDLS and CDR2 YYNGEE. The CDR3 protein is CASSVGSDPRRETQYF. Written as DNA, the CDR3 is TGTGCCAGCAGCGTCGGGTCGGACCCCCGGCGGGAGACCCAGTACTTC. The variable domain in full, completed from reference TRBV9 and TRBJ2-5, reads DSGVTQTPKHLITATGQRVTLRCSPRSGDLSVYWYQQSLDQGLQFLIQYYNGEERAKGNILERFSAQQFPDLHSELNLSSLELGDSALYFCASSVGSDPRRETQYFGPGTRLLVL.

V is TRBV29-1 and J is TRBJ1-5, with D possibly matching TRBD1 (5 bases). V dropped 6 bases and J dropped 2 bases, with 17 bases sitting between them. From germline, CDR1 is SQVTM and CDR2 ANQGSEA. CDR3 length: 15 amino acids. CDR3 sequence (DNA): TGCAGCGTCAGGACGGGGTTGGGGGGCAATCAGCCCCAGCATTTT. Protein: CSVRTGLGGNQPQHF.

The chain links TRBV5-8 to TRBJ2-5; D not certain. V dropped 4 bases and J dropped 5 bases, with 12 bases sitting between them. There are 13 residues in the CDR3. Germline V CDR1 and CDR2: SGHTS, YDEGEE. The CDR3 sequence: CASSTGPRETQYF. The CDR3, as DNA: TGTGCCAGCAGCACTGGACCCAGGGAGACCCAGTACTTC. Together with reference TRBV5-8 and TRBJ2-5, the CDR3 gives the full variable domain: EAGVTQSPTHLIKTRGQQATLRCSPISGHTSVYWYQQALGLGLQFLLWYDEGEERNRGNFPPRFSGRQFPNYSSELNVNALELEDSALYLCASSTGPRETQYFGPGTRLLVL.

The gene calls are TRBV6-5 and TRBJ2-2, with D tentatively TRBD1 (5 bases). Germline values: CDR1 MNHEY, CDR2 SVGAGI. The CDR3 loop spans 14 amino acids. Trimming took 6 bases from V and 0 from J, leaving 8 bases between them. This CDR3 is CASRGQSNTGELFF. The CDR3 DNA sequence: TGTGCCAGCAGGGGGCAGTCGAACACCGGGGAGCTGTTTTTT.

The J gene is TRBJ1-4, the V gene TRBV30; the match to TRBD1 covers 7 bases. The junction had 4 bases not matched to a gene; V was cut back by 5 bases and J by 7 bases. Germline CDR1 reads GTSNPN; CDR2 reads SVGIG (reference sequence). CDR3 length: 12 amino acids. The CDR3 sequence is CAWAGTVEKLFF. CDR3 coding DNA: TGTGCCTGGGCCGGGACAGTTGAAAAACTGTTTTTT. Full variable domain (rest looked up from reference TRBV30 and TRBJ1-4): SQTIHQWPATLVQPVGSPLSLECTVEGTSNPNLYWYRQAAGRGLQLLFYSVGIGQISSEVPQNLSASRPQDRQFILSSKKLLLSDSGFYLCAWAGTVEKLFFGSGTQLSVL.

V usage is TRBV11-3 and J usage is TRBJ1-2; 9 nucleotides match TRBD1. Germline CDR1 is SGHNT and CDR2 is YENEEA. The CDR3 contains 17 residues. V lost 2 bases and J lost 6; bases outside the gene matches: 13. Written as DNA, the CDR3 is TGTGCCAGCAGCTTAACCTCCCGGTTACGGGACAGGGATGGCTACACCTTC. Translated, it gives CASSLTSRLRDRDGYTF.

The rearrangement links TRBV18 to TRBJ1-2, with 8 nucleotides matching TRBD1. The germline V gene has CDR1 KGHSH and CDR2 LQKENI. V dropped 5 bases and J dropped 4; count of bases not matched to a gene: 9. This CDR3 spans 15 amino acids. The CDR3 here is CASSDAAGGFYGYTF. In nucleotides, the CDR3 is TGTGCCAGCTCAGACGCCGCAGGGGGCTTCTATGGCTACACCTTC.

The chain couples TRBV9 to TRBJ1-2; TRBD1 might be the D (5 bases). The CDR3 runs to 13 residues. V was cut by 0 bases and J by 6 bases, with 9 bases left in between. CDR1 is SGDLS, CDR2 YYNGEE, per germline. The chain's CDR3 is CASSVGEGDGYTF. The CDR3 DNA sequence: TGTGCCAGCAGCGTAGGTGAAGGGGATGGCTACACCTTC.

The J gene is TRBJ2-7, the V gene TRBV10-3; either TRBD1 or TRBD2 may fit D (6 bases each). The ends were cut back, 4 bases at V and 6 bases at J, with 16 bases in the middle. The length of the CDR3 is 14 residues. CDR1 and CDR2 (germline): ENHRY, SYGVKD. For the CDR3, the DNA is TGTGCCATCAGTGGAACAGGGATCGGGGGCGAGCAGTACTTC. This sequence encodes CAISGTGIGGEQYF.